The entry that follows covers one T cell receptor beta chain sequence. This entry comes from a study of patients and donors after allogeneic stem cell transplantation. TCRdb re-called the RT-PCR reads with MiXCR, one entry per CDR3 protein. Altogether fewer than 500,000 distinct CDR3 sequences are present, 15% to 20% being singletons, with the ten largest covering around 7.9%. Specimen: blood, either unsorted or a sorted T cell fraction (not recorded which). The receptor was derived from a human donor who was either an allogeneic HSCT recipient or a stem cell or donor lymphocyte infusion donor (not recorded which). It is not recorded whose cells these are; they may come from a transplant donor.

CDR3 DNA: TGTGCCAGCAGTTTACAGAAGGGGGCCTACGAGCAGTACTTC. Protein product: CASSLQKGAYEQYF. The chain carries TRBV12-3 or TRBV12-4 and TRBJ2-7, with D perhaps TRBD1 (6 bases). The CDR3 totals 14 residues. Trimming pared 2 bases from V and 2 bases from J, leaving 10 bases between.